This TCR beta chain was identified in a study of T cell repertoires in cytomegalovirus infection. Study-wide background: An indication of both CMV infection and matching HLA type came from public TCR beta signatures. Study results and caveats: What dominated the ex vivo response were HLA-C-restricted CMV-specific TCR beta clonotypes.

Germline CDR1 and CDR2: MGHRA and YSYEKL. The germline V and J ends were trimmed by 0 bases and 6 bases, with 14 bases remaining between them. The CDR3 length is 16 residues. TCRdb processed the reads anew with MiXCR; each CDR3 protein has one entry. Among some 700,000 distinct CDR3 sequences listed, roughly 36% were seen once. To note about this clonotype: Its specificity is not known.

Sequencing was carried out using PBMCs. The sequence came from a human donor in good health (CMV status not recorded). Some clones in this sample may be carry-over from other donors' samples. This chain uses TRBV4-1 with TRBJ1-4, with D uncertain. The CDR3 coding sequence is TGCGCCAGCAGCCAAGAACCCATAGACGTATATGAAAAACTGTTTTTT. Translation gives CASSQEPIDVYEKLFF.